Each of the 23 T cell receptor beta chains below was sequenced from the same sample in a study of OX40 agonist ivuxolimab in advanced cancers. TCRdb's table, derived via immunoSEQ multiplex PCR, lists solely in-frame clones and lacks some. The table has around 19,000 clones, around 86% seen once. The source material was CD4+ or CD8+ T cells sorted from blood, sampled in a trial of the OX40 agonist ivuxolimab. The receptor source for this set is an adult with an advanced solid tumor such as melanoma, head and neck, liver or kidney cancer.

The chain employs TRBV5-4 and TRBJ2-1, with 11 bases aligning to TRBD2. Germline-derived CDR1 and CDR2 are SGHNT and YYREEE (reference sequence). CDR3 length: 15 residues. V lost 4 bases, J lost 8 bases, and 8 bases stayed unmatched. The DNA for the CDR3 is TGTGCCAGCAGCCCGACTAGCGGGAAATCTTATGAGCAGTTCTTC. Amino acids: CASSPTSGKSYEQFF.

The genes are TRBV6-4 and TRBJ1-4, with D tentatively TRBD1 (5 bases). CDR1 and CDR2 (germline): MRHNA, SNTAGT. The germline V and J ends were trimmed by 6 bases and 5 bases, with 13 bases remaining between them. The CDR3 is 14 amino acids. The CDR3 is CASSSGGTNEKLFF. In DNA, the CDR3 is TGTGCCAGCAGCTCCGGAGGGACCAATGAAAAACTGTTTTTT.

This chain joins TRBV30 and TRBJ2-2; no clear D. This CDR3 is 12 amino acids long. The V gene's germline CDR1 is GTSNPN and CDR2 SVGIG (reference sequence). Trimming left V 3 bases short and J 5 bases short, with 7 bases between. The CDR3 protein is CAWRPPTGELFF. As DNA, the CDR3 is TGTGCCTGGAGACCCCCGACCGGGGAGCTGTTTTTT.

This chain uses TRBV5-1 with TRBJ2-3; 7 bases align to TRBD2. The germline gives CDR1 SGHRS, CDR2 YFSETQ. Trimming took 2 bases from V and 1 from J; bases not matched to a gene: 4. This CDR3 is 15 amino acids long. CDR3 loop: CASSFLAGGTDTQYF. The CDR3 region has the DNA TGCGCCAGCAGCTTCTTAGCGGGCGGCACAGATACGCAGTATTTT.

The J gene is TRBJ1-6, the V gene TRBV10-3, with D maybe TRBD1 (5 bases). Between the trimmed V and J ends, which lost 4 bases and 11 bases, there was a span of 12 bases. This CDR3 contains 13 residues. Germline V gene lookup returns CDR1 ENHRY and CDR2 SYGVKD. In DNA, the CDR3 is TGTGCCATCAGTGCTAACAGGCAGCCACCCCTCCACTTT. Encoded protein: CAISANRQPPLHF.

This clone was counted only a few times. The CDR3 sequence: CASSYSMGAATEKLFF. The CDR3 DNA reads TGTGCCAGCAGTTACTCGATGGGAGCGGCGACTGAAAAACTGTTTTTT. The rearrangement joins TRBV6-6 to TRBJ1-4; D is uncertain. Germline assignment: CDR1 MNHNY and CDR2 SVGAGI (reference sequence). The CDR3 is 16 amino acids. The V end was cut by 0 bases, the J end by 7 bases, with 15 bases between.

The chain has TRBV2 and TRBJ1-5; D gene unclear. Looked up from germline, CDR1 is SNHLY and CDR2 is FYNNEI. The length of the CDR3 is 15 residues. V lost 4 bases and J lost 0, with 10 bases in between. The CDR3 spells CASSADGNSNQPQHF. The CDR3 region has the DNA TGTGCCAGCAGTGCGGACGGAAATAGCAATCAGCCCCAGCATTTT.

This clone has only a few counts. The J gene is TRBJ2-1, the V gene TRBV11-3; 7 positions match TRBD2. The V and J ends lost 1 base and 9 bases, in that order; junction bases with no gene match: 12. CDR1 and CDR2 from the germline V gene are SGHNT and YENEEA. The CDR3 has 16 residues. The CDR3: CASSLGRRGGQGEQFF. The CDR3 bases are TGTGCCAGCAGCTTAGGTAGGCGGGGAGGGCAAGGTGAGCAGTTCTTC.

The genes are TRBV2 and TRBJ2-7; TRBD1 agrees at 8 bases. Germline V CDR1 and CDR2: SNHLY, FYNNEI. The CDR3 length is 14 residues. The V segment lost 5 bases and the J segment 5 bases; nucleotides outside the gene matches: 8. CDR3 sequence reads: CASSPTGVRDEQYF. The DNA of the CDR3 is TGTGCCAGCAGTCCGACAGGGGTTAGAGACGAGCAGTACTTC.

This chain connects TRBV7-3 to TRBJ1-5, with 8 bases that match TRBD1. Germline assignment: CDR1 SGHTA and CDR2 FQGTGA. The CDR3 consists of 13 residues. The J segment lost 5 bases and the V segment lost 5 bases, leaving 2 bases of the junction unmatched. The chain's CDR3 is CASSPDRDQPQHF. The CDR3 DNA reads TGTGCCAGCAGCCCGGACAGGGATCAGCCCCAGCATTTT.

This clone has a single count. The rearrangement uses TRBV25-1 and TRBJ2-1; 10 bases agree with TRBD1. This CDR3 region has 16 residues. J was trimmed by 3 bases and V by 2 bases; bases with no gene match: 4. Germline-derived CDR1 and CDR2 are MGHDK and SYGVNS. CDR3 bases: TGTGCCAGCAGTGAACCCCGGACAGGGGGCTACAATGAGCAGTTCTTC. This sequence encodes CASSEPRTGGYNEQFF.

The chain couples TRBV5-1 to TRBJ2-5; 15 bases map to TRBD2. V lost 4 bases and J lost 3; bases outside the gene matches: 7. This CDR3 contains 17 residues. Germline-derived CDR1 and CDR2 are SGHRS and YFSETQ. CDR3: CASSPGLAGGFEETQYF. The CDR3 DNA is TGCGCCAGCAGCCCAGGACTAGCGGGAGGGTTTGAAGAGACCCAGTACTTC.

V usage is TRBV14 and J usage is TRBJ2-3; TRBD2 matches at 7 bases. J was trimmed by 0 bases and V by 2 bases; bases with no gene match: 8. The CDR3 contains 17 residues. In germline, CDR1 is SGHDN, CDR2 FVKESK. The chain's CDR3 is CASSQTFKRGSTDTQYF. The CDR3 coding sequence is TGTGCCAGCAGCCAAACCTTCAAGCGGGGAAGCACAGATACGCAGTATTTT.

This chain links TRBV7-8 with TRBJ2-3; possibly TRBD2 for D (5 bases). This CDR3 has 15 amino acids. Germline-derived CDR1 and CDR2 are SGHVS and FQNEAQ. V lost 4 bases and J 3 bases, leaving 14 bases between the germline ends. This CDR3 is CASSYLLGGTDTQYF. As DNA, the CDR3 is TGTGCCAGCAGCTACTTACTAGGAGGAACAGATACGCAGTATTTT.

The sample holds one count of this clone. The J gene is TRBJ1-6, the V gene TRBV5-1; tentative D call: TRBD1 (5 bases). The CDR3 has 13 residues. The germline V gene encodes CDR1 SGHRS and CDR2 YFSETQ. V was cut by 4 bases and J by 10 bases, with 12 bases left in between. The CDR3 bases are TGCGCCAGCAGCCCCTGGGGGGACTCACCCCTCCACTTT. Residues: CASSPWGDSPLHF.

CDR3 bases: TGTGCCAGCAGCGTCTCCAATGGCGGGGGGGCCACAGATACGCAGTATTTT. Protein sequence: CASSVSNGGGATDTQYF. This chain uses TRBV9 with TRBJ2-3; TRBD2 matches 9 bases. The CDR3 covers 17 residues. The J segment lost 2 bases and the V segment lost 2 bases, leaving 9 bases of the junction unmatched. Germline CDR1 reads SGDLS; CDR2 reads YYNGEE.

The chain has TRBV5-6 and TRBJ1-3; no clear D. Germline CDR1 SGHDT, CDR2 YYEEEE. V gave up 0 bases and J gave up 0 bases, with 10 bases separating them. CDR3 length: 16 residues. As DNA, the CDR3 is TGTGCCAGCAGCTTGGAGGGCGGCTACTCTGGAAACACCATATATTTT. This codes for CASSLEGGYSGNTIYF.

The V and J genes are TRBV6-5 and TRBJ1-2, with D unresolved. This CDR3 has 14 residues. Trimming stripped 2 bases from V and 4 bases from J, with 11 bases between. The germline gives CDR1 MNHEY, CDR2 SVGAGI. The CDR3 DNA reads TGTGCCAGCAGTTACCTCGACGGCCTCTATGGCTACACCTTC. It specifies CASSYLDGLYGYTF.

The chain employs TRBV7-3 and TRBJ2-6, with TRBD2 matching 9 bases. The ends lost 6 bases at V and 0 bases at J; junction bases unmatched: 3. The CDR3 covers 16 residues. Germline V gives CDR1 SGHTA, CDR2 FQGTGA. CDR3 DNA sequence: TGTGCCAGCAGGGGGACTAGCAGCTCTGGGGCCAACGTCCTGACTTTC. This sequence encodes CASRGTSSSGANVLTF. Using reference TRBV7-3 and TRBJ2-6 for the parts outside the CDR3, the full variable domain is GAGVSQTPSNKVTEKGKYVELRCDPISGHTALYWYRQSLGQGPEFLIYFQGTGAADDSGLPNDRFFAVRPEGSVSTLKIQRTERGDSAVYLCASRGTSSSGANVLTFGAGSRLTVL.

V is TRBV5-4 and J is TRBJ1-2; D might be TRBD1 (6 bases). The ends were cut back, 1 base at V and 2 bases at J, with 12 bases in the middle. The CDR3 consists of 15 residues. Germline values: CDR1 SGHNT, CDR2 YYREEE (reference sequence). CDR3 in DNA: TGTGCCAGCAGCTTGTCTAGGCAGGGGAACTATGGCTACACCTTC. This gives the protein CASSLSRQGNYGYTF.

The rearrangement joins TRBV5-6 to TRBJ2-1, with 10 positions matching TRBD2. After removal of 3 bases from V and 3 bases from J, the junction contained 6 bases not matched to a gene. The CDR3 totals 16 residues. Germline-derived CDR1 and CDR2 are SGHDT and YYEEEE. The DNA of the CDR3 is TGTGCCAGCAGCTCTACCGGGACTAGCGTCTACAATGAGCAGTTCTTC. As protein: CASSSTGTSVYNEQFF.

This rearrangement joins TRBV19 to TRBJ1-1, with 7 bases aligning to TRBD1. V gave up 9 bases and J gave up 1 base; unmatched junction bases: 8. Germline assignment: CDR1 LNHDA and CDR2 SQIVND (reference sequence). CDR3 size: 14 residues. CDR3 loop: CASGKTGPNTEAFF. As DNA, the CDR3 is TGTGCCAGCGGAAAGACAGGGCCGAACACTGAAGCTTTCTTT.

The chain combines TRBV5-4 with TRBJ2-7, with 7 bases aligning to TRBD2. The length of the CDR3 is 15 residues. Germline V gene sequence: CDR1 SGHNT, CDR2 YYREEE (reference sequence). J lost 2 bases, V lost 4 bases, and 9 bases had no gene match. The CDR3 bases are TGTGCCAGCAGCCCTCCTAGCGGACTACCCTACGAGCAGTACTTC. Translation gives CASSPPSGLPYEQYF.